This entry lists 10 T cell receptor beta chains sequenced from one sample in a study of blood T cell repertoires in COVID-19. TCRdb's table, derived via immunoSEQ multiplex PCR, lists solely in-frame clones and lacks some. The sample includes 200,000 to 300,000 clones, more than 65% seen only once; the top ten take roughly 7.9%. Sample: peripheral blood. The receptors originated from a woman aged 80 or over with acute or convalescent COVID-19.

V gene TRBV6-1 combines with J gene TRBJ2-1; 7 bases are a match to TRBD2. Germline-derived CDR1 and CDR2 are MNHNS and SASEGT. J gave up 6 bases and V 6 bases, and 8 bases lay outside the gene matches. This CDR3 has 14 amino acids. The DNA for the CDR3 is TGTGCCAGCAGGTTATTCAGGGAGGGCAATGAGCAGTTCTTC. Amino acid sequence: CASRLFREGNEQFF.

The rearrangement joins TRBV7-3 to TRBJ2-1; the D gene is possibly TRBD2 (5 bases). Germline CDR1 is SGHTA and CDR2 is FQGTGA. V shed 6 bases and J shed 9 bases, with 12 bases lying between them. CDR3 length equals 12 residues. The CDR3 reads CASRLDRGEQFF. The CDR3 DNA reads TGTGCCAGCAGACTCGACCGGGGTGAGCAGTTCTTC.

This sequence joins TRBV5-4 and TRBJ2-5, with 7 bases identical to TRBD1. The V segment lost 0 bases and the J segment 6 bases; nucleotides outside the gene matches: 5. The CDR3 extends over 14 amino acids. CDR1 and CDR2 (germline): SGHNT, YYREEE (reference sequence). CDR3: CASSLGTGWKTQYF. The DNA for the CDR3 is TGTGCCAGCAGCTTGGGGACAGGTTGGAAGACCCAGTACTTC.

Points on this clone: Other nucleotide sequences from this sample produce the same CDR3. This sequence joins TRBV5-1 and TRBJ1-1; 8 nucleotides align to TRBD1. Trimming removed 4 bases from V and 4 bases from J; junction bases left unmatched: 6. Germline V gene lookup returns CDR1 SGHRS and CDR2 YFSETQ. CDR3 length equals 14 residues. Written as DNA, the CDR3 is TGCGCCAGCAGCAGTCGACAGGGGTCCACTGAAGCTTTCTTT. This encodes CASSSRQGSTEAFF. The full variable domain, completed using reference TRBV5-1 and TRBJ1-1, is KAGVTQTPRYLIKTRGQQVTLSCSPISGHRSVSWYQQTPGQGLQFLFEYFSETQRNKGNFPGRFSGRQFSNSRSEMNVSTLELGDSALYLCASSSRQGSTEAFFGQGTRLTVV.

The chain joins TRBV27 to TRBJ1-2, with TRBD1 identical over 7 bases. Unmatched junction bases numbered 11, after V lost 1 base and J lost 3 bases. The CDR3 is made up of 17 amino acids. The germline gives CDR1 MNHEY, CDR2 SMNVEV (reference sequence). CDR3 nucleotides: TGTGCCAGCAGTTTATTTGGGACAGCCAGTAGTGACTATGGCTACACCTTC. Residues: CASSLFGTASSDYGYTF.

The gene calls are TRBV15 and TRBJ1-2; 12 nucleotides match TRBD1. This CDR3 comprises 15 residues. Per germline, CDR1 LNHNV and CDR2 YYDKDF (reference sequence). V lost 6 bases, J lost 8 bases, and 10 bases stayed unmatched. The DNA for the CDR3 is TGTGCCACCAGAACCGGGACAGGGGGCGCAGGGGGCTACACCTTC. This translates into CATRTGTGGAGGYTF.

The rearrangement joins TRBV5-1 to TRBJ1-2; tentatively, D is TRBD1 (5 bases). The CDR3 is 14 amino acids. Germline CDR1 reads SGHRS; CDR2 reads YFSETQ. V lost 0 bases to trimming and J lost 5 bases, with 11 bases between them. CDR3 nucleotide sequence: TGCGCCAGCAGCTTGGCAGGGATAGGATATGGCTACACCTTC. This encodes CASSLAGIGYGYTF.

This clone was seen only once. The chain has TRBV19 and TRBJ1-5, with unresolved D. In germline, CDR1 is LNHDA, CDR2 SQIVND (reference sequence). V was shortened by 4 bases and J by 7 bases, with 14 bases between the two germline ends. The CDR3 sequence is 14 residues long. In nucleotides, the CDR3 is TGTGCCAGTAGTACCGGATCAGAGCGCCAGCCCCAGCATTTT. Translating gives CASSTGSERQPQHF.

The chain joins TRBV13 to TRBJ2-3; a possible D gene is TRBD2 (5 bases). V was cut by 1 base and J by 5 bases, with 13 bases left in between. The CDR3 is 15 amino acids. Germline V gene sequence: CDR1 PRHDT, CDR2 FYEKMQ (reference sequence). The CDR3 spells CASSLDFGGIDTQYF. The CDR3 bases are TGTGCCAGCAGCTTAGACTTCGGAGGAATAGATACGCAGTATTTT. Combining the CDR3 with reference TRBV13 and TRBJ2-3 gives the whole variable domain AAGVIQSPRHLIKEKRETATLKCYPIPRHDTVYWYQQGPGQDPQFLISFYEKMQSDKGSIPDRFSAQQFSDYHSELNMSSLELGDSALYFCASSLDFGGIDTQYFGPGTRLTVL.

The rearrangement links TRBV5-4 to TRBJ1-6; D gene uncertain. CDR3 size: 15 residues. Germline assignment: CDR1 SGHNT and CDR2 YYREEE (reference sequence). Trimming removed 0 bases from V and 9 bases from J, with 13 bases in between. This CDR3 reads CASSLGLQQGSPLHF. The CDR3 DNA is TGTGCCAGCAGCTTGGGTCTACAGCAAGGTTCACCCCTCCACTTT.